The clone carrying this T cell receptor (beta chain) appeared a few times. The data belong to a study of blood T cells in healthy people across ages. Each sample yielded at least 6 million isolated PBMCs. Per sample, no less than 5 micrograms of total RNA were extracted. Together with a sample-barcoded 5' primer, a J-beta primer mix was included in a second PCR lasting roughly 6 to 12 cycles. Using its own MiXCR run on the 5' RACE reads, TCRdb lists one record per CDR3 protein. The sample records 760,000 or so distinct CDR3 sequences, roughly 25% being singletons. This same sample was also taken into another study, of T cells of mothers and their children. As reported in that work: The people who donated were a few healthy Caucasian mothers and their six children. Pairs that are related and pairs that are unrelated have TCR recombination output shaped similarly by thymic selection.

The sequence derives from a boy between 10 and 17 years old in good health. Sequenced input: blood.

CDR3 region: CASSQEGREETQYF. For the CDR3, the DNA is TGCGCCAGCAGCCAAGAAGGGCGCGAGGAGACCCAGTACTTC. This chain uses TRBV4-1 with TRBJ2-5, with D hard to call. Germline assignment: CDR1 MGHRA and CDR2 YSYEKL. This CDR3 is 14 amino acids long. Trimming took off 0 bases at V and 5 bases at J, with 10 bases between the two ends.